The clone carrying this TCR beta chain counts as medium-sized. This sample includes further DNA sequences coding for the same CDR3. This entry is derived from a study of OX40 agonist ivuxolimab in advanced cancers. Data came from immunoSEQ multiplex PCR; TCRdb stores just in-frame clones and leaves some out. The table shows about 26,000 clones, with approximately 80% occurring only once. V was cut by 3 bases and J by 2 bases, with 7 bases left in between. The length of the CDR3 is 13 residues. Germline V lookup: CDR1 KGHSH, CDR2 LQKENI. Patients had blood sampled at baseline and again on cycle 4 day 1 and cycle 7 day 1.

This TCR derives from an adult with an advanced solid tumor such as melanoma, head and neck, liver or kidney cancer. This chain connects TRBV18 to TRBJ1-2; a weak D match, TRBD1 (5 bases). Sequencing used CD4+ or CD8+ T cells sorted from blood, obtained in a trial of the OX40 agonist ivuxolimab. The CDR3 bases are TGTGCCAGCTCACCCGGGGGGAACTATGGCTACACCTTC. Amino acid sequence: CASSPGGNYGYTF.